This TCR beta chain was recovered during a study of breast tumors, draining lymph nodes, adjacent tissues. Whole-study findings and limits: Tumors had less TCR diversity than lymph nodes, more than nontumor tissue. Luminal-like breast cancer showed significantly higher tumor–nontumor repertoire similarity than basal-like. Findings are consistent with lymph node origin and intratumoral expansion of most tumor T cells.

This clonotype occurred a few times. Its cognate antigen is unknown. Samples came from axillary lymph nodes draining the breast cancer. V was shortened by 1 base and J by 2 bases, with 8 bases between the two germline ends. CDR3 size: 14 residues. CDR1 and CDR2 (germline): SEHNR, FQNEAQ (reference sequence). TCRdb redid the calling of the multiplex PCR reads with MiXCR, one entry per CDR3 protein. The sample contains approximately 210,000 distinct CDR3 sequences, 30% to 35% of which appear only once. Sequenced material: axillary lymph node tissue. V and J are TRBV7-9 and TRBJ1-1; D is undetermined. This clonotype originated in a female donor with breast cancer. Some clones in this sample may be carry-over from other donors' samples. The CDR3 region has the DNA TGTGCCAGCAGCTTAGTTTGGCACAACACTGAAGCTTTCTTT. The encoded protein is CASSLVWHNTEAFF.